The T cell receptor (beta chain) under discussion was sequenced for a study of PD-1 blockade in classical Hodgkin lymphoma. Study-level background: Intravenous infusions of nivolumab 3 mg/kg reached patients every 2 weeks.

Notes on the study in general: By C4D1, CD4+ diversity increased significantly, especially in complete responders. Patients who began taking nivolumab under 1 year after ASCT were left out. Newly diagnosed patients reportedly had lower baseline TCR diversity than healthy donors.

This CDR3 is built from 12 residues. J was trimmed by 6 bases and V by 3 bases; bases with no gene match: 5. In germline, CDR1 is SQVTM, CDR2 ANQGSEA. Worth noting for this clone: Its antigen is as yet unknown.

Here immunoSEQ multiplex PCR was the method, and the copy in TCRdb shows in-frame clones only, minus some. This sample has roughly 20,000 clones, with nearly 75% found just once. All patients experienced relapse after autologous stem cell transplantation, and brentuximab vedotin exposure was variable. This sample comprised peripheral blood mononuclear cells (PBMCs), obtained before the second cycle of nivolumab. The receptor comes from a human donor with classical Hodgkin lymphoma. V usage is TRBV29-1 and J usage is TRBJ2-7, with 7 bases lining up with TRBD2. In nucleotides, the CDR3 is TGCAGCGTTGATGGCGGGAGTGGCGAGCAGTACTTC. Residues: CSVDGGSGEQYF.